This T cell receptor (beta chain) was profiled in a study of T-cell reconstitution after alpha-beta-depleted transplantation in children. In its sample, this clonotype was seen a few times. This CDR3 region has 13 residues. CDR1 and CDR2 (germline): SGHVS, FNYEAQ. Trimming left V 5 bases short and J 4 bases short, with 9 bases between. Unique molecular identifiers featured in how the TCRbeta library was prepared. TCRdb re-called the PCR reads with MiXCR, one entry per CDR3 protein. This sample has about 640,000 distinct CDR3 sequences, with 16% found just once. This chain uses TRBV7-6 with TRBJ1-3, with a possible D match to TRBD1 (6 bases). The receptor was derived from a human donor who donated a stem cell graft to a child with acute myeloid leukemia. This specimen consisted of PBMCs from the stem cell graft donor, obtained from the stem cell graft. The CDR3: CASSVGQGNTIYF. CDR3 nucleotides: TGTGCCAGCAGCGTTGGACAGGGAAACACCATATATTTT.